These T cell receptor beta chains were read from a single sample in a study of shared clonotypes between healthy human individuals. Produced via immunoSEQ multiplex PCR; TCRdb's table is partial and in-frame only. The repertoire has under 1 million clones, about 96% of them found once; the top ten carry less than 0.25%. Sequenced sample: naive CD8+ T cells sorted from blood. These receptors originate from a man aged 25-40 years in good health. Both conserved end residues are part of each CDR3. D genes are given only for firm matches. Rows may omit the clone size; those that give it use once, few, many or a size class.

clone_size	v_call	d_call	j_call	cdr3_nt	cdr3_aa
.	TRBV4-1	.	TRBJ2-1	TGCGCCAGCAGCCAACACCCGGGGGCAACCTACAATGAGCAGTTCTTC	CASSQHPGATYNEQFF
.	TRBV7-9	.	TRBJ2-1	TGTGCCAGCAGCTTAGGAGTCAATGAGCAGTTCTTC	CASSLGVNEQFF
.	TRBV27	.	TRBJ1-1	TGTGCCAGCACCCCGGCCATTGGCACTGAAGCTTTCTTT	CASTPAIGTEAFF
.	TRBV4-3	TRBD2	TRBJ2-7	TGCGCCAGCAGCCAAGGCGGTCGACTAGCGGGTTACGAGCAGTACTTC	CASSQGGRLAGYEQYF
.	TRBV27	.	TRBJ2-7	TGTGCCAGCAGTTTAAGCGAGTTTGACTCCTACGAGCAGTACTTC	CASSLSEFDSYEQYF
.	TRBV7-9	.	TRBJ1-4	TGTGCCAGCAGCTCCGTAGGGGAGGCTAATGAAAAACTGTTTTTT	CASSSVGEANEKLFF
once	TRBV7-9	.	TRBJ2-1	TGTGCCAGCAGTCCCTCGGGTACCGCCTACAATGAGCAGTTCTTC	CASSPSGTAYNEQFF
.	TRBV4-1	.	TRBJ2-3	TGCGCCAGCAGCCAAGTCACCGTAGGGGGTGGTGATACGCAGTATTTT	CASSQVTVGGGDTQYF
.	TRBV28	.	TRBJ2-7	TGTGCCAGCAGCCTTCGACAAAGAAGGTCCTACGAGCAGTACTTC	CASSLRQRRSYEQYF
.	TRBV6-1	TRBD1	TRBJ1-4	TGTGCCAGCAGTGAAGTTGGGACAGGGCTCACTAATGAAAAACTGTTTTTT	CASSEVGTGLTNEKLFF
.	TRBV9	.	TRBJ2-5	TGTGCCAGCAGCGGTGGGGCGAAGGAAGAGACCCAGTACTTC	CASSGGAKEETQYF
.	TRBV27	.	TRBJ2-7	TGTGCCAGCAGTTTGTCGGGGTACTACGAGCAGTACTTC	CASSLSGYYEQYF
.	TRBV10-2	.	TRBJ1-5	TGCGCCAGCAGTTTAAACAGGGCAAGTCAGCCCCAGCATTTT	CASSLNRASQPQHF
.	TRBV5-8	.	TRBJ1-1	TGTGCCAGCAGCCCTCTAGCGCCTAAGAACACTGAAGCTTTCTTT	CASSPLAPKNTEAFF
.	TRBV2	.	TRBJ2-7	TGTGCCAGTCATTGGGAGACAGGTCGTCGATCCTACGAGCAGTACTTC	CASHWETGRRSYEQYF
.	TRBV11-2	.	TRBJ2-7	TGTGCCAGCACCCTAGCTGCCACCTACGAGCAGTACTTC	CASTLAATYEQYF
once	TRBV9	.	TRBJ2-7	TGTGCCAGCAGCGTAGTTGCCGGCGACTACGAGCAGTACTTC	CASSVVAGDYEQYF
.	TRBV19	.	TRBJ2-7	TGTGCCAGTAGTATAGCGGACAGGGAGGGCTACGAGCAGTACTTC	CASSIADREGYEQYF
.	TRBV4-1	.	TRBJ2-5	TGCGCCAGCAGCCAAGTTGGGGGGCCAAGGGAGACCCAGTACTTC	CASSQVGGPRETQYF
.	TRBV15	.	TRBJ1-4	TGTGCCACCAGCAGGTCTCTTACCACAACTAATGAAAAACTGTTTTTT	CATSRSLTTTNEKLFF
.	TRBV7-9	.	TRBJ2-1	TGTGCCAGCAGCTCAGAAGGGTGGCAGTTCTTC	CASSSEGWQFF
.	TRBV29-1	.	TRBJ2-5	TGCAGCGTTGAACCGGTAGAAGAGACCCAGTACTTC	CSVEPVEETQYF
.	TRBV7-9	.	TRBJ2-5	TGTGCCAGCAGCCGAGCGGGAGAGACCCAGTACTTC	CASSRAGETQYF
few	TRBV2	.	TRBJ1-4	TGTGCCAGCAGTGGGGAAAAACTGTTTTTT	CASSGEKLFF
.	TRBV27	.	TRBJ2-6	TGTGCCAGCAGTCTGCAGGTACCGAGCTCTGGGGCCAACGTCCTGACTTTC	CASSLQVPSSGANVLTF
once	TRBV28	.	TRBJ2-2	TGTGCCAGCAGTTCCACGGTGACAGCGAACACCGGGGAGCTGTTTTTT	CASSSTVTANTGELFF
.	TRBV5-5	TRBD2	TRBJ2-2	TGTGCCAGCAGCTTGCAGGCGGGAGTTCTAACCGGGGAGCTGTTTTTT	CASSLQAGVLTGELFF
.	TRBV4-2	.	TRBJ2-1	TGTGCCAGCACCAGAAACAATGAGCAGTTCTTC	CASTRNNEQFF
.	TRBV6-6	TRBD1	TRBJ1-3	TGTGCCAGCAGTAGACAGGGGGTGAACTCTGGAAACACCATATATTTT	CASSRQGVNSGNTIYF
.	TRBV15	.	TRBJ1-5	TGTGCCACCAGCAGAAGTACAGTAGCAAATCAGCCCCAGCATTTT	CATSRSTVANQPQHF
.	TRBV5-5	.	TRBJ1-2	TGTGCCAGCGGCCGGGACAATCTTCTATACGGCTACACCTTC	CASGRDNLLYGYTF
once	TRBV6-6	.	TRBJ2-1	TGTGCCAGCGGAGGTTGGAGCGATGGCGAGCAGTTCTTC	CASGGWSDGEQFF
.	TRBV19	.	TRBJ1-1	TGTGCCAGTAGTATGAGCGGAAACACTGAAGCTTTCTTT	CASSMSGNTEAFF
.	TRBV29-1	TRBD2	TRBJ2-7	TGCAGCGCTGTTGTTGTTAGCGGGTACGAGCAGTACTTC	CSAVVVSGYEQYF
.	TRBV7-3	.	TRBJ2-5	TGTGCCAGCAGCTTAACCGGGTCAGAGACCCAGTACTTC	CASSLTGSETQYF
.	TRBV6-6	TRBD1	TRBJ2-5	TGTGCCAGCAGTCGGGACAGGGGGCGGGAGACCCAGTACTTC	CASSRDRGRETQYF
.	TRBV9	TRBD2	TRBJ2-5	TGTGCCAGCAGCGTAGAGGAGCCTAGCGGGAGCCCCTACAATCCGGAGACCCAGTACTTC	CASSVEEPSGSPYNPETQYF
.	TRBV10-3	.	TRBJ1-1	TGTGCCACCGGGGGGACTAGGACTGAAGCTTTCTTT	CATGGTRTEAFF
.	TRBV9	.	TRBJ2-7	TGTGCCAGCAGTGACCGGGGCTACGAGCAGTACTTC	CASSDRGYEQYF
.	TRBV27	.	TRBJ2-7	TGTGCCAGCAGTTTATCAGAGGGGATCTACGAGCAGTACTTC	CASSLSEGIYEQYF
.	TRBV7-2	.	TRBJ2-7	TGTGCCAGCAGCTGGATTCTAGATTTCCCTGGGAGAATAACCTACGAGCAGTACTTC	CASSWILDFPGRITYEQYF
few	TRBV9	TRBD1	TRBJ1-2	TGTGCCAGCAGCGAGAGGGGACAGGGGGCGGTTGGCTACACCTTC	CASSERGQGAVGYTF
.	TRBV27	.	TRBJ1-1	TGTGCCAGCAGCCTGTCCGGGCCGAACACTGAAGCTTTCTTT	CASSLSGPNTEAFF
.	TRBV6-5	.	TRBJ2-7	TGTGCCAGCAGTTACTCGAACAGCTACGAGCAGTACTTC	CASSYSNSYEQYF
once	TRBV27	TRBD2	TRBJ2-3	TGTGCCAGCAGCCTAGCGGGAGGGAGGAGCACAGATACGCAGTATTTT	CASSLAGGRSTDTQYF
.	TRBV27	.	TRBJ2-7	TGTGCCAGCAGTGGATCGGGCTACGAGCAGTACTTC	CASSGSGYEQYF
.	TRBV7-9	.	TRBJ2-7	TGTGCCAGCAGCTGGGGACAAAACTACGAGCAGTACTTC	CASSWGQNYEQYF
.	TRBV11-2	.	TRBJ1-2	TGTGCCAGCAGCCCACCCCCGGTAGGGAATGGTCCCTATGGCTACACCTTC	CASSPPPVGNGPYGYTF
.	TRBV11-2	TRBD1	TRBJ2-3	TGTGCCAGCAGCCCAGGGACAGGAGGCCGAGGCACAGATACGCAGTATTTT	CASSPGTGGRGTDTQYF
.	TRBV10-3	.	TRBJ2-1	TGTGCCATCAGCCGGACAGAGAGCTCCTACAATGAGCAGTTCTTC	CAISRTESSYNEQFF
.	TRBV9	TRBD2	TRBJ2-2	TGTGCCAGCAGCCCGACTAGCGGAGTAAACACCGGGGAGCTGTTTTTT	CASSPTSGVNTGELFF
.	TRBV11-2	.	TRBJ1-2	TGTGCCAGCAGCGCCGTCGGGACATCGTCTCTCTATGGCTACACCTTC	CASSAVGTSSLYGYTF